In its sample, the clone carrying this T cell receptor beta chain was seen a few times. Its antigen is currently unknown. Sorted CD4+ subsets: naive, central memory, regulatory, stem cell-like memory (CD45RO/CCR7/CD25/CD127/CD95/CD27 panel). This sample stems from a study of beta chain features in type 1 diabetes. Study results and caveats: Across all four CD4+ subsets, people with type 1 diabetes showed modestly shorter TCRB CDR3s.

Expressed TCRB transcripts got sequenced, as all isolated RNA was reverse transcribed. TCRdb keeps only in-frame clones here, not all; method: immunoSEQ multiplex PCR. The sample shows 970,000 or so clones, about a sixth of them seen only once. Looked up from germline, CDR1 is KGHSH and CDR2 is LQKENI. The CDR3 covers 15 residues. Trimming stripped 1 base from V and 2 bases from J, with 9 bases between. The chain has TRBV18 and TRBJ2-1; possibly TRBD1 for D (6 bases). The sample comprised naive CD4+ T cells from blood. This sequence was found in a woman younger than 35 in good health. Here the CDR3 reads CASSPQGTTYNEQFF. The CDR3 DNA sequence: TGTGCCAGCTCACCACAGGGGACAACCTACAATGAGCAGTTCTTC.